This T cell receptor (beta chain) was obtained from a study of blood T cell repertoires in COVID-19. Study details: Samples came from the United States, Italy and Spain, spanning acute and convalescent COVID-19. Sample material is recorded as cDNA or gDNA derived from T cells, B-cell-depleted T cells, or PBMCs.

Original processing methods: Amplifying reference gene primers gave estimates of nucleated cell counts. Here immunoSEQ multiplex PCR was the method, and the copy in TCRdb shows in-frame clones only, minus some. V, J and clone size are those of that table, while D and trimming were read from the DNA. Of about 47,000 clones in the sample, roughly four fifths were seen once. This CDR3 has 11 amino acids. V lost 6 bases and J lost 10, with 12 bases in between. Sequencing was done on a sample of peripheral blood. This chain uses TRBV12-3 or TRBV12-4 with TRBJ1-1; no reliable D call. This clonotype was sampled from a man in his sixties with active COVID-19. The CDR3 region has the DNA TGTGCCAGCAGCCGGACTGGGGTAGCTTTCTTT. Protein: CASSRTGVAFF.